This record looks at one T cell receptor (beta chain) sequence and its context. No cognate antigen has been identified for it. No much larger clone is present one base from it, and per-base qualities are unavailable. The record originates from a study of cytotoxic CD8 clonotypes in ibrutinib-treated CLL (dated by TCRdb to the early 2020s). For context, the study as a whole: The cohort included about 15 treatment-naive and approximately twelve relapsed/refractory patients; about 18 were IGHV unmutated. The response samples were drawn at a median of approximately twelve months into treatment, with a range of about 6 to 36 months. Cryopreserved peripheral blood mononuclear cells were collected at three points: before therapy, at response, and at either sustained remission or disease progression. Every remission and progressive disease sample was obtained while ibrutinib was still being received by the patients. An average of around 250,000 productive templates and tens of thousands of productive rearrangements was obtained per sample. Of the 90 or so people in the trial, about two dozen had longitudinal samples available. Responses were partial in about 25 patients and complete in 2; after median approximately 5.5 years follow-up, around 15 stayed in remission and about twelve progressed. The full study reports these points: Baseline clonality was found to be higher than that of age-matched healthy donors and was strongly correlated with circulating CD8+ T-cell counts. Sampling times were not matched between sustained-remission and progressing patients, and lymph node repertoires were not studied. Public clonotypes were rare and either shrank or stayed stable during treatment, and the rise in clonality at ibrutinib response reflected expansion of private clonotypes. At ibrutinib response clonality went up, during sustained remission it held steady, and at progression it dropped back toward baseline.

The goal of deep resolution MiSeq sequencing was a depth between 1 in 1 million and 1 in 200,000 T cells, and coverage averaged 10x per clonotype. TCR beta libraries were generated with the immunoSEQ hsTCRB Kit. Turning to the authors' computational methods: Data were analyzed with ImmunoSEQ Data Assistant and ImmunoSEQ Analyzer, with V, D and J genes assigned per IMGT definitions. Clonality, which ranges from 0 to 1, was calculated as one minus the normalized Shannon entropy of productive rearrangement frequencies. Only overrepresented clonotypes making up at least 0.05% of the repertoire of each patient were included in the public clonotype analysis. Some 13 age-matched healthy donor repertoires from immuneACCESS served as clonality controls. In TCRdb, the immuneACCESS table is reduced to in-frame sequences with V and J assigned. These tables do not hold every clone; where another copy was compared, an unresolved V gene accounts for under half, and the others remain unexplained. Clonal size and the V and J genes are those of that table, whereas D and trimming came from the DNA. This sample gives 330,000 or so clones in total; around 66% of them show up just once. The ten largest clones represent roughly 6.3% of the sample.

Trimming takes 0 bases off V and 3 bases off J; junction bases not matched to a gene: 11. The CDR3, from cysteine to phenylalanine, totals 18 residues. Only the CDR3 DNA is retained, 54 bases long and in frame from the first base. CDR1 and CDR2 are read off the germline V gene as SGHRS and YFSETQ. About 2 micrograms of genomic DNA were extracted from cryopreserved PBMCs for TCR beta library preparation. Longitudinal blood samples from CLL patients on ibrutinib monotherapy underwent high-throughput TCR beta sequencing. The patients took part in an open-label, single-center phase 2 trial of ibrutinib monotherapy.

This material consisted of PBMCs, taken after 36 months of ibrutinib treatment. This chain is built from TRBV5-1 and TRBJ2-1; 8 central nucleotides agree with TRBD1. The clonotype comes from a human donor with chronic lymphocytic leukemia. The CDR3 region: CASSLVSRGQGFYNEQFF. The base sequence is TGCGCCAGCAGCTTGGTTTCCCGTGGACAGGGTTTCTACAATGAGCAGTTCTTC.